These T cell receptor beta chains were read from a single sample in a study of early T cells in non-severe SARS-CoV-2 infection. TCRdb ran MiXCR on the 5' RACE reads and lists one entry per CDR3 protein. The sample includes 120,000 or so distinct CDR3 sequences, roughly 12% seen only once; the top ten take about 3.8%. The material sequenced was whole blood, taken at baseline. The receptors were gathered from an adult who was a healthcare worker with PCR-confirmed SARS-CoV-2 infection or an uninfected control (not recorded which). Each CDR3 is given with its conserved first and last residue. D genes are given only for firm matches. Size is omitted from some rows. Given values are once, few, many or a class for expanded clones.

v_call	d_call	j_call	cdr3_length	clone_size	cdr3_aa	cdr3_nt
TRBV12-3/TRBV12-4	TRBD1	TRBJ2-7	15	few	CASSLTGQGGYEQYF	TGTGCCAGCAGTTTAACTGGACAGGGCGGCTACGAGCAGTACTTC
TRBV7-6	.	TRBJ2-2	16	few	CASSPHRDEAPGELFF	TGTGCCAGCAGCCCCCACAGGGATGAGGCCCCCGGGGAGCTGTTTTTT
TRBV20-1	TRBD2	TRBJ2-5	14	few	CSATPGTSGGTQYF	TGCAGTGCTACCCCAGGGACTAGCGGGGGGACCCAGTACTTC
TRBV5-4	.	TRBJ1-2	14	many	CASSLTGVPYGYTF	TGTGCCAGCAGCTTAACCGGGGTCCCTTATGGCTACACCTTC
TRBV7-2	.	TRBJ1-1	12	.	CASSVRAPEAFF	TGTGCCAGCAGCGTCCGGGCCCCAGAAGCTTTCTTT
TRBV7-9	.	TRBJ2-3	15	few	CASSQTFGESDTQYF	TGTGCCAGCAGCCAGACATTCGGGGAGTCAGATACGCAGTATTTT
TRBV20-1	TRBD1	TRBJ2-5	13	few	CSATDRGQETQYF	TGCAGTGCTACTGACAGGGGCCAAGAGACCCAGTACTTC
TRBV9	.	TRBJ1-3	17	many	CASSVAGRPSSGNTIYF	TGTGCCAGCAGCGTAGCGGGCAGGCCGAGCTCTGGAAACACCATATATTTT
TRBV5-5	TRBD1	TRBJ2-7	17	many	CASSAKAGTDFTYEQYF	TGTGCCAGCAGCGCTAAGGCCGGGACAGACTTTACCTACGAGCAGTACTTC
TRBV6-6	TRBD1	TRBJ2-7	14	.	CASSYSPDRGEQYF	TGTGCCAGCAGTTACTCTCCAGACAGGGGCGAGCAGTACTTC
TRBV4-2	.	TRBJ1-2	15	.	CASSQGAGWDYGYTF	TGTGCCAGCAGCCAAGGGGCAGGGTGGGACTATGGCTACACCTTC
TRBV2	TRBD1	TRBJ1-2	16	few	CASSEAGQAANYGYTF	TGTGCCAGCAGTGAAGCGGGACAGGCCGCTAACTATGGCTACACCTTC
TRBV5-1	TRBD2	TRBJ2-5	15	.	CASSSFATSGETQYF	TGCGCCAGCAGCTCCTTCGCGACTAGCGGGGAGACCCAGTACTTC
TRBV5-1	TRBD1	TRBJ1-1	16	.	CASRFSPGQGYTEAFF	TGCGCCAGCAGATTCTCGCCGGGACAGGGTTACACTGAAGCTTTCTTT
TRBV18	.	TRBJ1-2	12	.	CASSQQGNGYTF	TGTGCCAGCTCTCAACAGGGAAATGGCTACACCTTC
TRBV5-4	TRBD1	TRBJ2-2	15	many	CASRLTGVNTGELFF	TGTGCCAGCAGGTTGACAGGGGTGAACACCGGGGAGCTGTTTTTT
TRBV12-3/TRBV12-4	TRBD1	TRBJ1-2	14	.	CASSLQTGTYGYTF	TGTGCCAGCAGTCTCCAGACAGGGACCTATGGCTACACCTTC
TRBV13	TRBD2	TRBJ2-7	16	few	CASSSQRTSGDYEQYF	TGTGCCAGCAGCTCCCAGAGGACTAGCGGAGACTACGAGCAGTACTTC
TRBV28	.	TRBJ2-4	15	.	CASRSSNGVKNIQYF	TGTGCCAGCAGGTCTAGCAATGGAGTCAAAAACATTCAGTACTTC
TRBV6-6	.	TRBJ1-2	14	once	CASKDSLYNYGYTF	TGTGCCAGCAAAGACAGTCTTTATAACTATGGCTACACCTTC
TRBV28	TRBD1	TRBJ1-4	15	.	CASSPVGTENEKLFF	TGTGCCAGCAGTCCCGTCGGGACAGAGAATGAAAAACTGTTTTTT
TRBV20-1	TRBD1	TRBJ1-2	14	few	CSAIVPGQSHGYTF	TGCAGTGCTATCGTCCCGGGACAGTCCCATGGCTACACCTTC
TRBV7-9	TRBD2	TRBJ2-3	14	.	CASSLLAGTDTQYF	TGTGCCAGCAGCCTACTAGCGGGCACAGATACGCAGTATTTT
TRBV6-6	TRBD1	TRBJ1-4	17	few	CASSYSRTGGGSEKLFF	TGTGCCAGCAGTTACTCGAGGACAGGCGGGGGTAGTGAAAAACTGTTTTTT
TRBV5-1	.	TRBJ1-1	12	many	CASSLDGGEAFF	TGCGCCAGCAGCTTGGATGGTGGTGAAGCTTTCTTT
TRBV12-3/TRBV12-4	.	TRBJ2-3	12	few	CASRVGADTQYF	TGTGCCAGCAGGGTCGGAGCAGATACGCAGTATTTT
TRBV3-1	TRBD1	TRBJ1-1	13	.	CASSQRDSTEAFF	TGTGCCAGCAGCCAACGGGACAGCACTGAAGCTTTCTTT
TRBV7-2	.	TRBJ2-3	15	few	CASSSGPSPPDTQYF	TGTGCCAGCAGCTCGGGGCCAAGTCCACCAGATACGCAGTATTTT
TRBV18	.	TRBJ1-1	13	many	CASSPLSYTEAFF	TGTGCCAGCTCACCACTATCGTACACTGAAGCTTTCTTT
TRBV10-3	.	TRBJ1-1	13	few	CAISLRDNTEAFF	TGTGCCATCAGTCTCAGGGATAACACTGAAGCTTTCTTT
TRBV7-9	TRBD2	TRBJ2-1	15	.	CASSLLAGGPSLEFF	TGTGCCAGCAGCCTCCTAGCGGGAGGGCCGAGTTTGGAGTTCTTC
TRBV7-6	.	TRBJ1-5	14	.	CASSLPGVGQPQHF	TGTGCCAGCAGCTTGCCAGGGGTAGGGCAGCCCCAGCATTTT
TRBV28	TRBD2	TRBJ2-1	16	.	CASSLPPAGGSVEQFF	TGTGCCAGCAGTCTCCCGCCAGCGGGAGGGTCGGTTGAGCAGTTCTTC
TRBV6-1	TRBD1	TRBJ2-4	13	.	CASRRQGTDIQYF	TGTGCCAGCAGGAGACAGGGTACGGACATTCAGTACTTC
TRBV6-1	TRBD1	TRBJ2-5	14	few	CASREGQVEETQYF	TGTGCCAGCAGGGAAGGACAGGTCGAAGAGACCCAGTACTTC
TRBV29-1	.	TRBJ1-2	13	many	CSARTALNYGYTF	TGCAGCGCCCGGACAGCCTTGAACTATGGCTACACCTTC
TRBV30	TRBD2	TRBJ2-1	14	.	CAWSRSGSRNEQFF	TGTGCCTGGAGTAGAAGCGGGAGTCGCAATGAGCAGTTCTTC
TRBV5-1	TRBD1	TRBJ2-7	14	many	CASSLRDSSYEQYF	TGCGCCAGCAGCCTCCGGGACAGCTCCTACGAGCAGTACTTC
TRBV18	.	TRBJ2-1	14	few	CASSPSDNYNEQFF	TGTGCCAGCTCACCATCGGACAACTACAATGAGCAGTTCTTC
TRBV2	.	TRBJ2-7	11	.	CASKLEDEQYF	TGTGCCAGCAAGCTAGAGGACGAGCAGTACTTC
TRBV24-1	.	TRBJ2-1	18	.	CATSETTDGLSSYNEQFF	TGTGCCACCAGTGAAACAACGGACGGCTTGAGCTCCTACAATGAGCAGTTCTTC
TRBV7-8	TRBD1	TRBJ2-7	15	many	CASSLGPGQGTGQYF	TGTGCCAGCAGCTTAGGGCCGGGACAGGGTACAGGGCAGTACTTC